The present entry profiles one T cell receptor (beta chain) with its context. No antigen is known for it. In the authors' methods: Owing to the provision of junction-only sequences devoid of quality scores by immunoSEQ, filtering differed. Produced via immunoSEQ multiplex PCR; TCRdb's table is partial and in-frame only. The DNA gave D and trimming, while V, J and clone size come from that table. The top ten clones hold 0.11% of a sample with roughly 650,000 clones, approximately 96% of them seen once. The naive CD8 subset, CD45RO-negative cells positively selected for CCR7, excluded terminally differentiated effector memory CD45RA+ cells. All donors were healthy HIV-negative adults lacking recent acute infections or vaccinations. Donors, without exception, were Caucasian adults residing in Nashville, Tennessee. The record originates from a study of shared clonotypes between healthy human individuals. Points from the study as a whole: As a rule, naive subsets had a larger estimated richness than memory subsets.

Sequenced: naive CD8+ T cells sorted from blood. This clonotype was obtained from a woman between 25 and 40 years old in good health.

CDR3 bases: TGTGCCAGCAGCTTAGGGAGACCTCGAACAGGAAAAAACACTGAAGCTTTCTTT. Translation: CASSLGRPRTGKNTEAFF. The chain couples TRBV7-8 to TRBJ1-1, with D perhaps TRBD1 (5 bases). Trimming stripped 1 base from V and 2 bases from J, with 20 bases between. The CDR3 runs 18 residues. Germline CDR1 reads SGHVS; CDR2 reads FQNEAQ.